Given below is one T cell receptor (beta chain) in context. Sequenced by immunoSEQ multiplex PCR; TCRdb stores in-frame clones only, minus some. The sample carries 85,000 to 100,000 clones, about 92% recorded once. This sample is drawn from a study of T cell changes during pregnancy in multiple sclerosis. Germline V gene data show CDR1 as SGHRS and CDR2 as YFSETQ. This CDR3 is built from 13 residues. V was clipped by 4 bases and J by 4 bases, with 11 bases between them. This receptor was obtained from a female donor with multiple sclerosis, enrolled in a pregnancy study. The sequencing here drew on peripheral blood, taken in the first trimester of pregnancy. The V call is TRBV5-1, the J call TRBJ1-2, with D unresolved. The CDR3 reads CASSPLSGYGYTF. The CDR3 DNA is TGCGCCAGCAGCCCTCTGAGTGGCTATGGCTACACCTTC.